The 30 T cell receptor beta chains listed next were all sequenced from one sample in a study of CD8+CD57+ T cells in acquired aplastic anemia. The template used for profiling TCR beta VDJ and CDR3 was genomic DNA. TCRdb reanalysed the reads using MiXCR and keeps one entry per CDR3 protein. The table shows roughly 240,000 distinct CDR3 sequences, with 47% occurring only once. For sequencing, patients were chosen who had shown expansion of CD8+CD57+ cells by flow cytometry. The sample taken for sequencing was sorted CD4+, CD8+, or CD8+CD57+ T cells (not recorded which) from PBMCs. The origin of the receptors is a human donor with aplastic anemia.

This clonotype was counted at least ten times. This sequence joins TRBV7-9 and TRBJ2-7; D is possibly TRBD1 or TRBD2 (5 bases each). Germline V CDR1 and CDR2: SEHNR, FQNEAQ (reference sequence). V was trimmed by 0 bases and J by 7 bases, leaving 13 bases between them. The CDR3 contains 14 residues. The CDR3 reads CASSLARGVDEQYF. The CDR3 coding sequence is TGTGCCAGCAGCTTAGCACGAGGGGTTGATGAGCAGTACTTC.

This chain uses TRBV25-1 with TRBJ2-6; 8 bases fit TRBD1. Germline V lookup: CDR1 MGHDK, CDR2 SYGVNS. The V segment lost 4 bases and the J segment 0 bases; nucleotides outside the gene matches: 8. The CDR3 has 18 amino acids. The CDR3 DNA reads TGTGCCAGCAGTGGTGCCGGGACAGGCTTCTCTGGGGCCAACGTCCTGACTTTC. This gives the protein CASSGAGTGFSGANVLTF.

The CDR3 protein is CASSDPGTGDTQYF. DNA of the CDR3: TGTGCCAGCAGTGATCCCGGGACTGGAGATACGCAGTATTTT. This chain connects TRBV25-1 to TRBJ2-3; weak D call: TRBD2 (6 bases). Germline V gene lookup returns CDR1 MGHDK and CDR2 SYGVNS. Between the trimmed V and J ends, which lost 3 bases and 5 bases, there was a span of 12 bases. The CDR3 spans 14 residues.

This sequence joins TRBV24-1 and TRBJ2-3, with D tentatively TRBD1 or TRBD2 (6 bases each). V was cut by 9 bases and J by 1 base, with 10 bases left in between. Germline assignment: CDR1 KGHDR and CDR2 SFDVKD. The CDR3 runs to 13 residues. CDR3 region: CATGGRGTDTQYF. DNA of the CDR3: TGTGCCACCGGGGGGCGCGGCACAGATACGCAGTATTTT.

The table lists this clonotype with many counts. J is TRBJ1-1 and V is TRBV10-1, with D possibly matching TRBD1 (5 bases). The germline CDR1 and CDR2 sequences are WNHNN and SYGVQD (reference sequence). CDR3 size: 12 residues. V lost 2 bases, J lost 7 bases, and 8 bases lay in between. CDR3 in amino acids: CASSEGGGEAFF. DNA for the CDR3: TGCGCCAGCAGTGAGGGGGGAGGTGAAGCTTTCTTT.

Turning to this clonotype: A much larger clone sits a single nucleotide away, making a read error possible. The V gene is TRBV20-1, the J gene TRBJ1-2; 9 bases are shared with TRBD1. Looked up from germline, CDR1 is DFQATT and CDR2 is SNEGSKA (reference sequence). V was clipped by 1 base and J by 6 bases; unmatched bases: 18. The CDR3 runs 18 residues. Written as DNA, the CDR3 is TGCAGTGCTAGAGGTCTCAAGGGACAGGGAGTACTTTGGCATGGCTACACCTTC. Residues: CSARGLKGQGVLWHGYTF.

This clonotype was detected many times. The V gene is TRBV6-2 or TRBV6-3, the J gene TRBJ1-6, with 11 bases aligning to TRBD1. The CDR3 covers 15 residues. V shed 4 bases, J shed 9 bases, and the junction held 5 bases outside the gene matches. Germline V gene sequence: CDR1 MNHEY, CDR2 SVGEGT. CDR3 protein: CASSSTDRGLSPLHF. CDR3 nucleotides: TGTGCCAGCAGTTCGACGGACAGGGGGCTTTCACCCCTCCACTTT.

This rearrangement joins TRBV30 to TRBJ1-4; D is uncertain. Deletions cut 7 bases from V and 6 bases from J, with 21 bases between. The germline gives CDR1 GTSNPN, CDR2 SVGIG (reference sequence). The CDR3 runs to 15 residues. The chain's CDR3 is CASGGIRGWDEKLFF. CDR3 nucleotides: TGTGCCTCGGGAGGGATTAGAGGCTGGGATGAAAAACTGTTTTTT.

This clonotype was seen ten or more times. The V call is TRBV10-3, the J call TRBJ2-1; tentatively, D is TRBD1 or TRBD2 (6 bases each). CDR3 size: 17 residues. Germline CDR1 reads ENHRY; CDR2 reads SYGVKD. Trimming removed 8 bases at V and 6 bases at J, with 26 bases between. This CDR3 is CAIRSQAEGGRGNEQFF. CDR3 coding DNA: TGTGCCATCCGGAGTCAGGCTGAGGGGGGCCGGGGCAATGAGCAGTTCTTC.

This clonotype has just a few counts. The V call is TRBV29-1, the J call TRBJ2-4; D gene ambiguous. From germline, CDR1 is SQVTM and CDR2 ANQGSEA. The CDR3 loop spans 13 amino acids. Trimming took off 6 bases at V and 3 bases at J, with 12 bases between the two ends. Written as DNA, the CDR3 is TGCAGCGTCCTGGGTGGTGGCAAAAACATTCAGTACTTC. This encodes CSVLGGGKNIQYF. Drawing the rest from reference TRBV29-1 and TRBJ2-4, the complete variable domain is SAVISQKPSRDICQRGTSLTIQCQVDSQVTMMFWYRQQPGQSLTLIATANQGSEATYESGFVIDKFPISRPNLTFSTLTVSNMSPEDSSIYLCSVLGGGKNIQYFGAGTRLSVL.

The genes are TRBV19 and TRBJ1-5; no reliable D call. The V end lost 3 bases, the J end lost 6 bases, and 12 bases lay between the germline ends. CDR1 is LNHDA, CDR2 SQIVND, per germline (reference sequence). CDR3 length: 14 residues. The DNA of the CDR3 is TGTGCCAGTAGTATTCCCAGGTTGGCTCAGCCCCAGCATTTT. This codes for CASSIPRLAQPQHF.

Note on this clonotype: This could be a read error, since a much larger clone is one nucleotide away. CDR3 protein: CASSQDGGYDAEAFF. The DNA of the CDR3 is TGCGCCAGCAGCCAAGACGGAGGGTATGACGCTGAAGCTTTCTTT. J is TRBJ1-1 and V is TRBV4-3; D call uncertain. From germline, CDR1 is LGHNA and CDR2 YSLEER. The CDR3 contains 15 residues. V shed 0 bases and J shed 6 bases, with 14 bases lying between them.

This clonotype was counted ten times or more. V and J are TRBV6-6 and TRBJ1-6; D remains unclear. Trimming cost V 3 bases and J 1 base, with 10 bases left between them. The germline V gene has CDR1 MNHNY and CDR2 SVGAGI (reference sequence). The CDR3 loop spans 16 amino acids. CDR3 region: CASSYSRESYNSPLHF. The CDR3 region has the DNA TGTGCCAGCAGTTATTCGAGGGAATCCTATAATTCACCCCTCCACTTT.

The chain combines TRBV20-1 with TRBJ2-3, with no clear D. Germline V lookup: CDR1 DFQATT, CDR2 SNEGSKA (reference sequence). The V end lost 7 bases, the J end lost 5 bases, and 7 bases lay between the germline ends. This CDR3 has 10 residues. The CDR3: CSVGRDTQYF. Here the CDR3 DNA reads TGCAGTGTCGGAAGAGATACGCAGTATTTT.

This clonotype appeared many times. This chain uses TRBV4-1 with TRBJ2-1, with 10 bases fitting TRBD2. J was trimmed by 7 bases and V by 1 base; bases with no gene match: 7. The CDR3 is 16 amino acids. The germline CDR1 and CDR2 sequences are MGHRA and YSYEKL. The CDR3 nucleotides are TGCGCCAGCAGCCAAGTCAAGCTAGCGGGAGTTAATGAGCAGTTCTTC. Translated, it gives CASSQVKLAGVNEQFF.

V usage is TRBV5-6 and J usage is TRBJ2-1; a possible D gene is TRBD2 (6 bases). The J call may be faulty, since TRBJ2-7 better matches the DNA end. The CDR3 loop spans 14 amino acids. The germline CDR1 and CDR2 sequences are SGHDT and YYEEEE. The CDR3 DNA sequence: TGTGCCAGCAGCTTGCGGGAGACCTACAATGAGCAGTACTTC. It yields the protein CASSLRETYNEQYF.

This rearrangement joins TRBV9 to TRBJ2-5; D gene uncertain. The CDR3 length is 12 residues. Germline assignment: CDR1 SGDLS and CDR2 YYNGEE. V lost 4 bases, J lost 9 bases, and 13 bases lay in between. This CDR3 is CASSTLDSAQYF. The CDR3 nucleotides are TGTGCCAGCAGCACCCTTGATTCGGCCCAGTACTTC.

Many counts were recorded for this clonotype. V and J are TRBV19 and TRBJ2-1; TRBD1 agrees at 9 bases. This CDR3 spans 14 amino acids. V trimming: 5 bases; J trimming: 6 bases; junction bases outside the gene matches: 5. The germline V gene has CDR1 LNHDA and CDR2 SQIVND (reference sequence). The CDR3 DNA follows: TGTGCCAGTAGTCACCTGGGACAGGGCAATGAGCAGTTCTTC. It specifies CASSHLGQGNEQFF. Supplemented by reference TRBV19 and TRBJ2-1, the full variable domain reads DGGITQSPKYLFRKEGQNVTLSCEQNLNHDAMYWYRQDPGQGLRLIYYSQIVNDFQKGDIAEGYSVSREKKESFPLTVTSAQKNPTAFYLCASSHLGQGNEQFFGPGTRLTVL.

The chain combines TRBV10-1 with TRBJ1-1; D remains unclear. Germline values: CDR1 WNHNN, CDR2 SYGVQD (reference sequence). The CDR3 sequence is 21 residues long. Trimming stripped 0 bases from V and 3 bases from J, with 29 bases between. The DNA for the CDR3 is TGCGCCAGCAGTGAGTCGTCACCCACGGAAGAGCGGGTGGGCCGAGACACTGAAGCTTTCTTT. This gives the protein CASSESSPTEERVGRDTEAFF.

The genes are TRBV12-3 or TRBV12-4 and TRBJ1-2; 7 bases line up with TRBD1. CDR3 length: 15 residues. Unmatched junction bases numbered 9, after V lost 5 bases and J lost 3 bases. The CDR3 loop reads CASSPQGGTYYGYTF. CDR3 nucleotide sequence: TGTGCCAGCAGTCCCCAGGGGGGTACATACTATGGCTACACCTTC.

This clonotype was seen at least ten times. V gene TRBV2 combines with J gene TRBJ2-7, with D maybe TRBD2 (8 bases). The V gene's germline CDR1 is SNHLY and CDR2 FYNNEI. Trimming removed 6 bases from V and 7 bases from J, with 22 bases in between. The CDR3 sequence is 15 residues long. CDR3 region: CASRARGREVFEQYF. CDR3 coding DNA: TGTGCCAGCAGGGCAAGGGGGCGGGAGGTTTTTGAGCAGTACTTC. Combining the CDR3 with reference TRBV2 and TRBJ2-7 gives the whole variable domain EPEVTQTPSHQVTQMGQEVILRCVPISNHLYFYWYRQILGQKVEFLVSFYNNEISEKSEIFDDQFSVERPDGSNFTLKIRSTKLEDSAMYFCASRARGREVFEQYFGPGTRLTVT.

The rearrangement uses TRBV7-8 and TRBJ2-1; the match to TRBD1 covers 7 bases. The CDR3 spans 16 residues. Germline trimming cut 3 bases from V and 8 bases from J; bases unmatched to any gene: 13. CDR1 and CDR2 (germline): SGHVS, FQNEAQ. In DNA, the CDR3 is TGTGCCAGCAGCTTGACAGGGCCGTGGGTGATAGATGAGCAGTTCTTC. The encoded protein is CASSLTGPWVIDEQFF. Drawing the rest from reference TRBV7-8 and TRBJ2-1, the complete variable domain is GAGVSQSPRYKVAKRGQDVALRCDPISGHVSLFWYQQALGQGPEFLTYFQNEAQLDKSGLPSDRFFAERPEGSVSTLKIQRTQQEDSAVYLCASSLTGPWVIDEQFFGPGTRLTVL.

The chain couples TRBV20-1 to TRBJ2-5; D perhaps matches TRBD2 (5 bases). This CDR3 has 13 residues. Trimming shortened V by 3 bases and J by 5 bases, and 13 bases separated the two germline ends. Germline CDR1 is DFQATT and CDR2 is SNEGSKA (reference sequence). The CDR3 region is CSASTPSSETQYF. In nucleotides, the CDR3 is TGCAGTGCTAGTACGCCTAGCAGCGAGACCCAGTACTTC.

The count of this clonotype is one. The chain uses TRBV7-6 and TRBJ1-2; no reliable D call. The CDR3 contains 15 residues. Germline V gene sequence: CDR1 SGHVS, CDR2 FNYEAQ. Trimming shortened V by 5 bases and J by 4 bases, and 17 bases separated the two germline ends. The CDR3 reads CASSPYKGTGYGYTF. The CDR3, as DNA: TGTGCCAGCAGCCCTTACAAGGGAACTGGCTATGGCTACACCTTC.

This chain joins TRBV27 and TRBJ2-7; tentatively, D is TRBD2 (5 bases). Looked up from germline, CDR1 is MNHEY and CDR2 is SMNVEV (reference sequence). V lost 3 bases and J 7 bases, leaving 10 bases between the germline ends. The CDR3 contains 12 residues. CDR3: CASSFSGREQYF. Written as DNA, the CDR3 is TGTGCCAGCAGTTTCTCGGGGAGAGAGCAGTACTTC.

In its sample, this clonotype was seen many times. V and J are TRBV4-3 and TRBJ1-1, with unresolved D. Looked up from germline, CDR1 is LGHNA and CDR2 is YSLEER. Between the trimmed V and J ends, which lost 1 base and 1 base, there was a span of 4 bases. The CDR3 runs 13 residues. The CDR3 coding sequence is TGCGCCAGCAGCCAAGCCTGGAACACTGAAGCTTTCTTT. Translation gives CASSQAWNTEAFF.

The rearrangement uses TRBV7-9 and TRBJ1-2; no firm D call. V gave up 2 bases and J gave up 4 bases, with 11 bases separating them. This CDR3 has 14 amino acids. Looked up from germline, CDR1 is SEHNR and CDR2 is FQNEAQ (reference sequence). The CDR3 protein is CASSLRENLYGYTF. CDR3 sequence (DNA): TGTGCCAGCAGCTTAAGGGAGAACCTCTATGGCTACACCTTC.

This clonotype was picked up one time. The chain has TRBV25-1 and TRBJ1-1, with D perhaps matching TRBD1 (5 bases). V was shortened by 1 base and J by 0 bases, with 9 bases between the two germline ends. Germline V lookup: CDR1 MGHDK, CDR2 SYGVNS. The CDR3 has 15 amino acids. The CDR3 spells CASSELTGMNTEAFF. The CDR3 coding sequence is TGTGCCAGCAGTGAATTAACAGGCATGAACACTGAAGCTTTCTTT. Complete variable domain (other parts from reference TRBV25-1 and TRBJ1-1): EADIYQTPRYLVIGTGKKITLECSQTMGHDKMYWYQQDPGMELHLIHYSYGVNSTEKGDLSSESTVSRIRTEHFPLTLESARPSHTSQYLCASSELTGMNTEAFFGQGTRLTVV.

This clonotype occurred many times. The J gene is TRBJ2-1, the V gene TRBV20-1; 8 positions match TRBD2. Looked up from germline, CDR1 is DFQATT and CDR2 is SNEGSKA (reference sequence). V shed 5 bases, J shed 9 bases, and the junction held 6 bases outside the gene matches. The CDR3 consists of 12 residues. The CDR3: CSARGTRGEQFF. In nucleotides, the CDR3 is TGCAGTGCTCGAGGGACTAGGGGTGAGCAGTTCTTC.

This clonotype was recorded once. The chain employs TRBV20-1 and TRBJ1-2; D is possibly TRBD1 (6 bases). CDR3 length: 12 amino acids. Germline V gives CDR1 DFQATT, CDR2 SNEGSKA (reference sequence). With 3 bases removed from V and 5 bases from J, the gap between germline ends came to 10 bases. This CDR3 reads CSASLQGYGYTF. The CDR3 DNA is TGCAGTGCTAGTTTACAGGGTTATGGCTACACCTTC.